These 2 T cell receptor beta chains share one sample of origin, sequenced in a study of CDR3 diversity in severe acne (dated by TCRdb to about 2019). Library preparation was by PCR. TCRdb lists the instrument as Illumina HiSeq 2000. In-frame beta chains were kept once TCRdb had trimmed the public reads at Q25 with fastp and called clones with MiXCR. Every distinct CDR3 protein forms one entry, paired with its most common genes and DNA. In all, the sample holds more than 80,000 distinct CDR3 sequences, and 45% to 50% of those were seen once. Approximately 10% of the sample rests with the top ten. The sequencing input was blood. The receptors were sampled from a male donor with severe acne vulgaris.

This clonotype occurred many times. This may arise from a read error, as a much more abundant clone is one base away. The J gene is TRBJ2-2, the V gene TRBV19; either TRBD1 or TRBD2 may fit D (5 bases each). Per the germline V gene, CDR1 is LNHDA and CDR2 is SQIVND (reference sequence). V lost 3 bases and J 7 bases, leaving 6 bases between the germline ends. This CDR3 has 12 amino acids. CDR3 DNA: TGTGCCAGTAGTATGGGGGTCGGGGAGCTGTTTTTT. It is translated as CASSMGVGELFF.

This clonotype was seen a few times. The chain couples TRBV28 to TRBJ2-6, with 9 bases matching TRBD1. Trimming removed 5 bases from V and 1 base from J; junction bases left unmatched: 6. This CDR3 is 17 amino acids long. From germline, CDR1 is MDHEN and CDR2 SYDVKM. The CDR3 spells CASSAGTGFSGANVLTF. The CDR3 DNA is TGTGCCAGCAGTGCCGGGACAGGGTTTTCTGGGGCCAACGTCCTGACTTTC.